This T cell receptor beta chain was profiled in a study of T cell repertoires in aging, cancer and after chemotherapy. Study overall: The full dataset contained several million TCR reads.

TRB rearrangements spanning V, D and J were amplified using mixed TRB-A/B primers. Using its own MiXCR run on the multiplex PCR reads, TCRdb lists one record per CDR3 protein. Here the sample spans about 4,500 distinct CDR3 sequences, 64% being singletons. Regarding the study as a whole: Healthy donors lost TCR diversity with age mainly through richness, cancer patients through richness and evenness.

The ends were cut back, 1 base at V and 0 bases at J, with 16 bases in the middle. There are 18 residues in the CDR3. The germline CDR1 and CDR2 sequences are MNHEY and SMNVEV (reference sequence). Comment on this clonotype: Its antigen is still unknown.

Peripheral blood genomic DNA, not sorted cells or RNA, was the template. The chain employs TRBV27 and TRBJ2-1; no clear D gene. Sequenced input: blood. The sequence was collected from a human donor with a solid tumor. The CDR3 DNA reads as TGTGCCAGCAGTTTATTCACCCCTGAGACCGTCTCCTACAATGAGCAGTTCTTC. Protein product: CASSLFTPETVSYNEQFF.